Detailed here is one TCR beta chain. Its matching antigen is unknown. This sample is part of a study of Graves' ophthalmopathy and Graves' hyperthyroidism. RNA transcripts were the source from which TCR beta CDR3 regions were amplified. Second-round multiplex PCR came after a first-round RT-PCR that employed HTBI primers. One entry per CDR3 protein, called by TCRdb with MiXCR from the multiplex PCR reads. The sample yields approximately 640,000 distinct CDR3 sequences, 35% to 45% seen once. Patients were left out if they had other autoimmune diseases, uncontrolled infections, pregnancy or lactation. Serum thyroxine and TRAb, along with clinical symptoms, thyroid ultrasound and orbital computed tomography, were what diagnosis relied on. Germline V gives CDR1 SGDLS, CDR2 YYNGEE. This CDR3 region has 14 residues. Trimming removed 1 base at V and 7 bases at J, with 14 bases between. The study, taken as a whole, reports: A model of 13 signatures distinguished ophthalmopathy from stable hyperthyroidism at approximately 88% sensitivity and 81.08% specificity. With roughly 65% sensitivity and about 74% specificity, the model predicted ophthalmopathy progression.

The TCR sequence derives from an adult man with Graves' ophthalmopathy. Sequencing was carried out using peripheral blood. V is TRBV9 and J is TRBJ1-1; possible D gene TRBD1, 6 bases. In DNA form, the CDR3 reads TGTGCCAGCAGCGTACCGGGACACGGAGTTGAAGCTTTCTTT. Translating it yields CASSVPGHGVEAFF.